This T cell receptor (beta chain) was recorded in a study of T cells in Graves' hyperthyroidism and ophthalmopathy. Amplified regions were TCR beta CDR3 sequences from RNA transcripts. HTBI primers were the set used in a first-round RT-PCR of the TCR CDR3. TCRdb processed the multiplex PCR reads anew with MiXCR; each CDR3 protein has one entry. In the table there are about 560,000 distinct CDR3 sequences, 15% to 19% of which are singletons. Germline CDR1 is SEHNR and CDR2 is FQNEAQ (reference sequence). This CDR3 is built from 15 residues. V shed 6 bases and J shed 2 bases, with 15 bases lying between them.

The sequencing sample was made of blood. This clonotype was sampled from a woman aged 30 to 39 with Graves' hyperthyroidism. The chain uses TRBV7-9 and TRBJ2-3, with D possibly TRBD2 on 5 matching bases. This CDR3 is CASRNEGRPTDTQYF. Written as DNA, the CDR3 is TGTGCCAGCAGAAATGAGGGTCGGCCCACAGATACGCAGTATTTT.